This is a list of T cell receptor beta chains from one sample in a study of T cell responses to AZD1222 COVID-19 vaccine. Assay used: immunoSEQ multiplex PCR; TCRdb lists only in-frame clones, some missing. Of approximately 91,000 clones in the sample, roughly 90% were seen once. The sequencing here drew on peripheral blood, taken 28 days after the second AZD1222 dose. Receptors originate from an adult who received the AZD1222 COVID-19 vaccine. The CDR3 runs from the conserved cysteine through the conserved F or W. Each record gives: V gene, D gene, J gene, clone size, CDR3 protein, CDR3 DNA. D genes are given only for firm matches. Some rows mark clone size as missing; the rest say once, few, many or name a class of expanded clone.

TRBV3-1/TRBV3-2	TRBD2	TRBJ2-5	NA	CASSQVGTWISGRFNQETQYF	TGTGCCAGCAGCCAAGTGGGAACATGGATTAGCGGGAGGTTCAACCAAGAGACCCAGTACTTC
TRBV14	NA	TRBJ2-7	NA	CASSQTGRRYEQYF	TGTGCCAGCAGCCAAACAGGGCGTAGGTACGAGCAGTACTTC
TRBV27	TRBD2	TRBJ2-1	NA	CASRLTSGGGNEQFF	TGTGCCAGCAGACTTACTAGCGGGGGTGGGAATGAGCAGTTCTTC
TRBV7-2	NA	TRBJ2-1	NA	CASSPGAGRGYNEQFF	TGTGCCAGCAGCCCAGGGGCAGGACGGGGGTACAATGAGCAGTTCTTC
TRBV7-3	TRBD1	TRBJ1-2	NA	CASSLYRETGYDGYTF	TGTGCCAGCAGCTTATATAGGGAGACAGGGTATGATGGCTACACCTTC
TRBV19	NA	TRBJ1-1	NA	CASRSGATEAFF	TGTGCCAGTAGATCAGGGGCCACTGAAGCTTTCTTT
TRBV6-5	NA	TRBJ2-7	once	CASSYGRPSYEQYF	TGTGCCAGCAGTTACGGGAGGCCCTCCTACGAGCAGTACTTC
TRBV29-1	TRBD1	TRBJ1-1	once	CSVVGQSTVEAFF	TGCAGCGTTGTGGGACAGTCTACTGTTGAAGCTTTCTTT
TRBV5-1	TRBD1	TRBJ2-3	NA	CASSFGTGVTDTQYF	TGCGCCAGCAGCTTCGGGACAGGGGTCACAGATACGCAGTATTTT
TRBV5-1	NA	TRBJ1-1	NA	CASSLGGAPTEAFF	TGCGCCAGCAGCTTGGGGGGGGCGCCTACTGAAGCTTTCTTT
TRBV7-9	TRBD1	TRBJ2-2	NA	CASSLAGQPTGELFF	TGTGCCAGCAGCTTAGCGGGACAGCCCACCGGGGAGCTGTTTTTT
TRBV28	TRBD1	TRBJ2-7	NA	CASSPTDRSYEQYF	TGTGCCAGCAGTCCAACGGACAGGTCCTACGAGCAGTACTTC
TRBV2	NA	TRBJ2-1	NA	CASSEAGVGYNEQFF	TGTGCCAGCAGTGAAGCGGGAGTCGGTTACAATGAGCAGTTCTTC
TRBV28	NA	TRBJ1-5	NA	CASSSPHGEPQHF	TGTGCCAGCAGTTCTCCCCACGGTGAGCCCCAGCATTTT
TRBV7-9	NA	TRBJ2-3	NA	CASKNPGAKAQYF	TGTGCCAGCAAAAACCCGGGAGCCAAGGCGCAGTATTTT
TRBV9	NA	TRBJ1-2	once	CASSVGGRGYTF	TGTGCCAGCAGCGTAGGTGGGCGCGGCTACACCTTC
TRBV28	NA	TRBJ1-1	NA	CASSALGGTSTEAFF	TGTGCCAGCAGTGCCCTTGGGGGCACGAGCACTGAAGCTTTCTTT
TRBV6-5	NA	TRBJ1-1	NA	CASKKVLNTEAFF	TGTGCCAGCAAGAAAGTCTTGAACACTGAAGCTTTCTTT
TRBV25-1	NA	TRBJ2-1	NA	CASSERAFEQFF	TGTGCCAGCAGTGAACGCGCGTTTGAGCAGTTCTTC
TRBV6-1	TRBD1	TRBJ1-1	NA	CASSEQGGTEAFF	TGTGCCAGCAGTGAACAGGGGGGCACTGAAGCTTTCTTT
TRBV28	NA	TRBJ2-3	NA	CASSRGGRADTQYF	TGTGCCAGCAGTCGTGGGGGGCGCGCAGATACGCAGTATTTT
TRBV30	NA	TRBJ1-3	NA	CAWSVGSGISGNTIYF	TGTGCCTGGAGTGTAGGGTCTGGGATCTCTGGAAACACCATATATTTT
TRBV16	NA	TRBJ2-5	NA	CASSQSVEVETQYF	TGTGCCAGCAGCCAATCGGTGGAGGTGGAGACCCAGTACTTC
TRBV10-3	NA	TRBJ2-6	NA	CAIKGILAGNSGANVLTF	TGTGCCATCAAAGGTATCCTCGCGGGAAATTCTGGGGCCAACGTCCTGACTTTC
TRBV19	NA	TRBJ1-1	NA	CASSGKKNTEAFF	TGTGCCAGTAGTGGGAAAAAGAACACTGAAGCTTTCTTT
TRBV18	NA	TRBJ2-3	once	CASSPSASLSDTQYF	TGTGCCAGCTCACCATCGGCTAGTTTATCAGATACGCAGTATTTT
TRBV29-1	NA	TRBJ2-5	NA	CSVAWRETQYF	TGCAGCGTCGCCTGGCGGGAGACCCAGTACTTC
TRBV10-2	TRBD2	TRBJ2-3	NA	CASSDLRTSGSADTQYF	TGCGCCAGCAGTGACTTACGGACTAGCGGGAGCGCAGATACGCAGTATTTT
TRBV10-3	TRBD1	TRBJ2-1	NA	CAISRTGNEQFF	TGTGCCATCAGTCGGACAGGGAATGAGCAGTTCTTC
TRBV9	TRBD1	TRBJ1-4	NA	CASSVGTGLNEKLFF	TGTGCCAGCAGCGTAGGGACAGGGCTTAATGAAAAACTGTTTTTT
TRBV28	TRBD1	TRBJ1-1	NA	CATQDRGRLNTEAFF	TGTGCCACCCAGGACAGGGGGCGCTTAAACACTGAAGCTTTCTTT
TRBV9	NA	TRBJ1-3	NA	CASSVGISSGNTIYF	TGTGCCAGCAGCGTGGGGATTTCCTCTGGAAACACCATATATTTT
TRBV7-2	TRBD2	TRBJ2-7	NA	CASSLGGVGTSDAEQYF	TGTGCCAGCAGCTTAGGGGGCGTGGGGACTAGCGATGCCGAGCAGTACTTC
TRBV12-5	TRBD2	TRBJ2-3	NA	CASGLVPSGRYSQYF	TGTGCTAGTGGTTTGGTACCTAGCGGGAGGTACTCGCAGTATTTT
TRBV5-1	TRBD1	TRBJ1-4	NA	CASSFLGTGSEKLFF	TGCGCCAGCAGCTTCCTCGGGACAGGGAGTGAAAAACTGTTTTTT
TRBV5-1	NA	TRBJ1-4	NA	CASSYDTSGEKLFF	TGCGCCAGCAGCTATGACACAAGCGGTGAAAAACTGTTTTTT
TRBV4-3	TRBD2	TRBJ2-7	NA	CASSQDSTSGYREQYF	TGCGCCAGCAGCCAAGATTCGACTAGCGGGTATCGGGAGCAGTACTTC
TRBV9	NA	TRBJ1-3	NA	CASRGDGNTIYF	TGTGCCAGCAGAGGGGATGGAAACACCATATATTTT
TRBV29-1	NA	TRBJ1-1	NA	CSVGTALTEAFF	TGCAGCGTTGGGACAGCCCTAACTGAAGCTTTCTTT
TRBV10-3	TRBD1	TRBJ1-2	NA	CAISESDRAHTF	TGTGCCATCAGTGAGTCCGACAGGGCCCACACCTTC